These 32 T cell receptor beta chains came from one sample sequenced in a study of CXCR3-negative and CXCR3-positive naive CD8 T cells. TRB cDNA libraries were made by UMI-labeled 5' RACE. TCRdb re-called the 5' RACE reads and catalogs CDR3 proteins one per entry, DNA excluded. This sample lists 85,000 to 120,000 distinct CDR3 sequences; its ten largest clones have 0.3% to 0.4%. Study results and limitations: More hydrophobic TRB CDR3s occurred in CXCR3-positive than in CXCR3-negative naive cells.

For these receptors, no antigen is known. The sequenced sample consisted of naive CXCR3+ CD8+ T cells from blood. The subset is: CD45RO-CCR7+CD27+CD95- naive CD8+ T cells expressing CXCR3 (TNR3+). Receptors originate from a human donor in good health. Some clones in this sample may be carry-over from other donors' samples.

This CDR3 reads CSVEGTETQETQYF. The rearrangement links TRBV29-1 to TRBJ2-5; absent DNA, TCRdb's TRBD1 call cannot be checked. The length of the CDR3 is 14 residues. Germline V gene lookup returns CDR1 SQVTM and CDR2 ANQGSEA.

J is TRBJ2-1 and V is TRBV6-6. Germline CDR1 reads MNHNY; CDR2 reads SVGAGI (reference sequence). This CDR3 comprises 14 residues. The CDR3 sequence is CASHFTPSSNEQFF.

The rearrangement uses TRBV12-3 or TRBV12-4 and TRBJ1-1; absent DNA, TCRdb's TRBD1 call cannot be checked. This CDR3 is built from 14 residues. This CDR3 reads CASSIRAENTEAFF.

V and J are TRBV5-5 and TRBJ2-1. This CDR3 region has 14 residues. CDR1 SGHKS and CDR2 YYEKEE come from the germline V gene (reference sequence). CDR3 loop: CASSLVSSYNEQFF. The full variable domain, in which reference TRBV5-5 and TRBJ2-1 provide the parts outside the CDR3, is DAGVTQSPTHLIKTRGQQVTLRCSPISGHKSVSWYQQVLGQGPQFIFQYYEKEERGRGNFPDRFSARQFPNYSSELNVNALLLGDSALYLCASSLVSSYNEQFFGPGTRLTVL.

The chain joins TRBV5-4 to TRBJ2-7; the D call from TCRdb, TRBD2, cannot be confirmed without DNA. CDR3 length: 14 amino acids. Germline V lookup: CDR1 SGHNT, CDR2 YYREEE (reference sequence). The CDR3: CASSFLAGAYEQHF.

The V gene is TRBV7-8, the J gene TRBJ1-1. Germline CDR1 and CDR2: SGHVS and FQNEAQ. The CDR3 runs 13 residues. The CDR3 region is CASSSARVAEAFF.

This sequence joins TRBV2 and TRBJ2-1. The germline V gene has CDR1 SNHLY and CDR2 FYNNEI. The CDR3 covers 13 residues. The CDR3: CASRELDVDEQFF. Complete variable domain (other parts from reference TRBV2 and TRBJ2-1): EPEVTQTPSHQVTQMGQEVILRCVPISNHLYFYWYRQILGQKVEFLVSFYNNEISEKSEIFDDQFSVERPDGSNFTLKIRSTKLEDSAMYFCASRELDVDEQFFGPGTRLTVL.

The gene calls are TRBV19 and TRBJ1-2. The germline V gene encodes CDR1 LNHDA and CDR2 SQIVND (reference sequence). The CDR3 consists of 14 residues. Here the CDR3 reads CASSIWEGNYGYTF.

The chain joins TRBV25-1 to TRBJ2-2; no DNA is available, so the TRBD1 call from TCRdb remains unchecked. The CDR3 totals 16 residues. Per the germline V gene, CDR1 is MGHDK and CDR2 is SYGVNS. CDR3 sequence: CASRMEGQMNTGELFF.

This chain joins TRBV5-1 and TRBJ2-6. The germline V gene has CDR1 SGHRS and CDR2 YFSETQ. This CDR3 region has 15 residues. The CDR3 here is CASSLLDPGANVLTF.

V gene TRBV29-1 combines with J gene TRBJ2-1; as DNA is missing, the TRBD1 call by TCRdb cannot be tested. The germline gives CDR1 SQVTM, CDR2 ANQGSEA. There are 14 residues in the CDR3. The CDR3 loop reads CSVEAGTTYNEQFF.

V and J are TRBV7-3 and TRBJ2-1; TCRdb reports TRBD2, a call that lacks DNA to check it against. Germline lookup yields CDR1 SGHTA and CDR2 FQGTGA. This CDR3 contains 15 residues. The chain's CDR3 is CASSLYQGLNNEQFF.

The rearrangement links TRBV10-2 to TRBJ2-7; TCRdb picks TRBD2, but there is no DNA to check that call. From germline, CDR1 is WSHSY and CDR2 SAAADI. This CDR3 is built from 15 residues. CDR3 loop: CASSVVTSGRWEQYF.

This chain's CDR3 is CASSTTRGLETQYF. J is TRBJ2-5 and V is TRBV28; the TCRdb call, TRBD1, lacks DNA for checking. The CDR3 loop spans 14 amino acids. Germline CDR1 MDHEN, CDR2 SYDVKM.

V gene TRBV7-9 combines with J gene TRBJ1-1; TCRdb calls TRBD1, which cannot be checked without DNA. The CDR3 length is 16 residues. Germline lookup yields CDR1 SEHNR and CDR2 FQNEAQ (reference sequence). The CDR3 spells CASSLAGTGEDTEAFF.

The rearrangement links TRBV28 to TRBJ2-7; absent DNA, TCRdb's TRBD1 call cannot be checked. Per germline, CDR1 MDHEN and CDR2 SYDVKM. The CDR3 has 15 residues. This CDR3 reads CASSRSPGESNEQYF.

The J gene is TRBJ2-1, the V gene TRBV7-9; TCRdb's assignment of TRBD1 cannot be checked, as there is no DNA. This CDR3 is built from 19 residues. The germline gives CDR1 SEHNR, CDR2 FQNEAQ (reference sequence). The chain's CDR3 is CASSLGAGGLSSSYNEQFF.

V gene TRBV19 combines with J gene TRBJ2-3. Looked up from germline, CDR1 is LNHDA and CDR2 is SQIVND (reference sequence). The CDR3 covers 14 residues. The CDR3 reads CASSIGKGSDTQYF.

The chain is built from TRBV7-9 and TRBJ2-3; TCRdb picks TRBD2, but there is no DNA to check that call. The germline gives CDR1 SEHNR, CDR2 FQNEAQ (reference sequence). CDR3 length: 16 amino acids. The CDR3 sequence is CASSPGTSGSWDTQYF.

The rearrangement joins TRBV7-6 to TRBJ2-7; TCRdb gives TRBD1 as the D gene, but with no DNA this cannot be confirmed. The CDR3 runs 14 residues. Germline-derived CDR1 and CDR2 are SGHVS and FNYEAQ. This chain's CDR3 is CASSLAQDRNEQYF.

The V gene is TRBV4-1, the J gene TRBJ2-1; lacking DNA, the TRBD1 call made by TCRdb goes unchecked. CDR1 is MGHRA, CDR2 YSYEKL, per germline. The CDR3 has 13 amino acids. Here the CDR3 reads CASSPRGYNEQFF.

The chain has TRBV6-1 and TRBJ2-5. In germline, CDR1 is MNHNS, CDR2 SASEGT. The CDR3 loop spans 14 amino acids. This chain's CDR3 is CASSEAEFQETQYF.

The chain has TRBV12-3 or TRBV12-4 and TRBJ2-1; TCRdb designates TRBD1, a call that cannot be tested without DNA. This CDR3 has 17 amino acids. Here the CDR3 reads CAGSTLLGGGRYNEQFF.

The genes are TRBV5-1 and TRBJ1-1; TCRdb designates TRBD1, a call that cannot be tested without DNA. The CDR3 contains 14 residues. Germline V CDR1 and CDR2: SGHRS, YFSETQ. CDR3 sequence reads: CASSLQGDNTEAFF.

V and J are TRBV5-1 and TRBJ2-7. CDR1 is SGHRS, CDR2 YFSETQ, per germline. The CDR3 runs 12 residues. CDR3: CASSWDNGEQYF. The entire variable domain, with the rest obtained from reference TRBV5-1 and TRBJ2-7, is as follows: KAGVTQTPRYLIKTRGQQVTLSCSPISGHRSVSWYQQTPGQGLQFLFEYFSETQRNKGNFPGRFSGRQFSNSRSEMNVSTLELGDSALYLCASSWDNGEQYFGPGTRLTVT.

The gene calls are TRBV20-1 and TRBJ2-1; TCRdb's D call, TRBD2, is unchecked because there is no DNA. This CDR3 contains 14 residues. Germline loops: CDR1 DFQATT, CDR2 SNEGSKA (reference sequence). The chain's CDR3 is CSVSLLGAYNEQFF.

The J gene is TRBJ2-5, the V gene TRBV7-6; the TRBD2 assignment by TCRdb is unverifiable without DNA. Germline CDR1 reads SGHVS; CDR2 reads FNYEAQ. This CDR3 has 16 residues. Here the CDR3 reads CASSSTSGGGRETQYF.

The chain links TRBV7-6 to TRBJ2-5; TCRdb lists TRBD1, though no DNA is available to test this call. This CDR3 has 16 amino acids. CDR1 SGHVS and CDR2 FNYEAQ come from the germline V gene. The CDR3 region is CASSPPGTDYQETQYF.

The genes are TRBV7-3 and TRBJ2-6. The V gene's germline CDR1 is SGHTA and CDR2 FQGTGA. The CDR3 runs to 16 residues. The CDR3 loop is CASSFLRGTGANVLTF.

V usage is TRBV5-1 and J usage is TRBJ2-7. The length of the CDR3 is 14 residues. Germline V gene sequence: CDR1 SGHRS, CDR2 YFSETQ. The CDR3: CASSLGGNSYEQYF.

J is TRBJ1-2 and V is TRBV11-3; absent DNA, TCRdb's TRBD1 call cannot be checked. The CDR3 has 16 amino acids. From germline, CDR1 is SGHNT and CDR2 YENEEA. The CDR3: CASSLDGSSPIYGYTF. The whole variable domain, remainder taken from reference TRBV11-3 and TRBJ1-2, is EAGVVQSPRYKIIEKKQPVAFWCNPISGHNTLYWYLQNLGQGPELLIRYENEEAVDDSQLPKDRFSAERLKGVDSTLKIQPAELGDSAVYLCASSLDGSSPIYGYTFGSGTRLTVV.

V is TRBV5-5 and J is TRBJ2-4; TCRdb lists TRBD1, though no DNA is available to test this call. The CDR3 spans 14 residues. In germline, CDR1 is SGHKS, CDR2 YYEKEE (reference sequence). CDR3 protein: CASSFLQGKNIQYF.